Detailed here is one T cell receptor beta chain. Germline CDR1 reads LNHDA; CDR2 reads SQIVND (reference sequence). The CDR3 consists of 13 residues. V dropped 5 bases and J dropped 2 bases, with 9 bases sitting between them. The data originate from a study of molecular identifiers for immune sequencing clone quantification. Study-level information: In replicates, the authors split RNA from approximately 20,000 or 98,000 naive CD8 cells five ways and sequenced four.

A single record per CDR3 protein comes from TCRdb applying MiXCR to the PCR reads. The table lists about half a million distinct CDR3 sequences, about 25% of them singletons, with over 0.6% in the top ten. The sequence was collected from a human donor in good health. Some libraries in this study had Jurkat cell RNA spiked in. What was sequenced was naive CD8+ T cells from blood, with Jurkat cell RNA spiked in. Subset of the sample: FACS-sorted CD8+CD4-CCR7+CD45RA+ naive T cells. The J gene is TRBJ1-2, the V gene TRBV19; no clear D gene. The CDR3 region has the DNA TGTGCCAGTAGTGGGGAGGGAAACTATGGCTACACCTTC. It specifies CASSGEGNYGYTF.